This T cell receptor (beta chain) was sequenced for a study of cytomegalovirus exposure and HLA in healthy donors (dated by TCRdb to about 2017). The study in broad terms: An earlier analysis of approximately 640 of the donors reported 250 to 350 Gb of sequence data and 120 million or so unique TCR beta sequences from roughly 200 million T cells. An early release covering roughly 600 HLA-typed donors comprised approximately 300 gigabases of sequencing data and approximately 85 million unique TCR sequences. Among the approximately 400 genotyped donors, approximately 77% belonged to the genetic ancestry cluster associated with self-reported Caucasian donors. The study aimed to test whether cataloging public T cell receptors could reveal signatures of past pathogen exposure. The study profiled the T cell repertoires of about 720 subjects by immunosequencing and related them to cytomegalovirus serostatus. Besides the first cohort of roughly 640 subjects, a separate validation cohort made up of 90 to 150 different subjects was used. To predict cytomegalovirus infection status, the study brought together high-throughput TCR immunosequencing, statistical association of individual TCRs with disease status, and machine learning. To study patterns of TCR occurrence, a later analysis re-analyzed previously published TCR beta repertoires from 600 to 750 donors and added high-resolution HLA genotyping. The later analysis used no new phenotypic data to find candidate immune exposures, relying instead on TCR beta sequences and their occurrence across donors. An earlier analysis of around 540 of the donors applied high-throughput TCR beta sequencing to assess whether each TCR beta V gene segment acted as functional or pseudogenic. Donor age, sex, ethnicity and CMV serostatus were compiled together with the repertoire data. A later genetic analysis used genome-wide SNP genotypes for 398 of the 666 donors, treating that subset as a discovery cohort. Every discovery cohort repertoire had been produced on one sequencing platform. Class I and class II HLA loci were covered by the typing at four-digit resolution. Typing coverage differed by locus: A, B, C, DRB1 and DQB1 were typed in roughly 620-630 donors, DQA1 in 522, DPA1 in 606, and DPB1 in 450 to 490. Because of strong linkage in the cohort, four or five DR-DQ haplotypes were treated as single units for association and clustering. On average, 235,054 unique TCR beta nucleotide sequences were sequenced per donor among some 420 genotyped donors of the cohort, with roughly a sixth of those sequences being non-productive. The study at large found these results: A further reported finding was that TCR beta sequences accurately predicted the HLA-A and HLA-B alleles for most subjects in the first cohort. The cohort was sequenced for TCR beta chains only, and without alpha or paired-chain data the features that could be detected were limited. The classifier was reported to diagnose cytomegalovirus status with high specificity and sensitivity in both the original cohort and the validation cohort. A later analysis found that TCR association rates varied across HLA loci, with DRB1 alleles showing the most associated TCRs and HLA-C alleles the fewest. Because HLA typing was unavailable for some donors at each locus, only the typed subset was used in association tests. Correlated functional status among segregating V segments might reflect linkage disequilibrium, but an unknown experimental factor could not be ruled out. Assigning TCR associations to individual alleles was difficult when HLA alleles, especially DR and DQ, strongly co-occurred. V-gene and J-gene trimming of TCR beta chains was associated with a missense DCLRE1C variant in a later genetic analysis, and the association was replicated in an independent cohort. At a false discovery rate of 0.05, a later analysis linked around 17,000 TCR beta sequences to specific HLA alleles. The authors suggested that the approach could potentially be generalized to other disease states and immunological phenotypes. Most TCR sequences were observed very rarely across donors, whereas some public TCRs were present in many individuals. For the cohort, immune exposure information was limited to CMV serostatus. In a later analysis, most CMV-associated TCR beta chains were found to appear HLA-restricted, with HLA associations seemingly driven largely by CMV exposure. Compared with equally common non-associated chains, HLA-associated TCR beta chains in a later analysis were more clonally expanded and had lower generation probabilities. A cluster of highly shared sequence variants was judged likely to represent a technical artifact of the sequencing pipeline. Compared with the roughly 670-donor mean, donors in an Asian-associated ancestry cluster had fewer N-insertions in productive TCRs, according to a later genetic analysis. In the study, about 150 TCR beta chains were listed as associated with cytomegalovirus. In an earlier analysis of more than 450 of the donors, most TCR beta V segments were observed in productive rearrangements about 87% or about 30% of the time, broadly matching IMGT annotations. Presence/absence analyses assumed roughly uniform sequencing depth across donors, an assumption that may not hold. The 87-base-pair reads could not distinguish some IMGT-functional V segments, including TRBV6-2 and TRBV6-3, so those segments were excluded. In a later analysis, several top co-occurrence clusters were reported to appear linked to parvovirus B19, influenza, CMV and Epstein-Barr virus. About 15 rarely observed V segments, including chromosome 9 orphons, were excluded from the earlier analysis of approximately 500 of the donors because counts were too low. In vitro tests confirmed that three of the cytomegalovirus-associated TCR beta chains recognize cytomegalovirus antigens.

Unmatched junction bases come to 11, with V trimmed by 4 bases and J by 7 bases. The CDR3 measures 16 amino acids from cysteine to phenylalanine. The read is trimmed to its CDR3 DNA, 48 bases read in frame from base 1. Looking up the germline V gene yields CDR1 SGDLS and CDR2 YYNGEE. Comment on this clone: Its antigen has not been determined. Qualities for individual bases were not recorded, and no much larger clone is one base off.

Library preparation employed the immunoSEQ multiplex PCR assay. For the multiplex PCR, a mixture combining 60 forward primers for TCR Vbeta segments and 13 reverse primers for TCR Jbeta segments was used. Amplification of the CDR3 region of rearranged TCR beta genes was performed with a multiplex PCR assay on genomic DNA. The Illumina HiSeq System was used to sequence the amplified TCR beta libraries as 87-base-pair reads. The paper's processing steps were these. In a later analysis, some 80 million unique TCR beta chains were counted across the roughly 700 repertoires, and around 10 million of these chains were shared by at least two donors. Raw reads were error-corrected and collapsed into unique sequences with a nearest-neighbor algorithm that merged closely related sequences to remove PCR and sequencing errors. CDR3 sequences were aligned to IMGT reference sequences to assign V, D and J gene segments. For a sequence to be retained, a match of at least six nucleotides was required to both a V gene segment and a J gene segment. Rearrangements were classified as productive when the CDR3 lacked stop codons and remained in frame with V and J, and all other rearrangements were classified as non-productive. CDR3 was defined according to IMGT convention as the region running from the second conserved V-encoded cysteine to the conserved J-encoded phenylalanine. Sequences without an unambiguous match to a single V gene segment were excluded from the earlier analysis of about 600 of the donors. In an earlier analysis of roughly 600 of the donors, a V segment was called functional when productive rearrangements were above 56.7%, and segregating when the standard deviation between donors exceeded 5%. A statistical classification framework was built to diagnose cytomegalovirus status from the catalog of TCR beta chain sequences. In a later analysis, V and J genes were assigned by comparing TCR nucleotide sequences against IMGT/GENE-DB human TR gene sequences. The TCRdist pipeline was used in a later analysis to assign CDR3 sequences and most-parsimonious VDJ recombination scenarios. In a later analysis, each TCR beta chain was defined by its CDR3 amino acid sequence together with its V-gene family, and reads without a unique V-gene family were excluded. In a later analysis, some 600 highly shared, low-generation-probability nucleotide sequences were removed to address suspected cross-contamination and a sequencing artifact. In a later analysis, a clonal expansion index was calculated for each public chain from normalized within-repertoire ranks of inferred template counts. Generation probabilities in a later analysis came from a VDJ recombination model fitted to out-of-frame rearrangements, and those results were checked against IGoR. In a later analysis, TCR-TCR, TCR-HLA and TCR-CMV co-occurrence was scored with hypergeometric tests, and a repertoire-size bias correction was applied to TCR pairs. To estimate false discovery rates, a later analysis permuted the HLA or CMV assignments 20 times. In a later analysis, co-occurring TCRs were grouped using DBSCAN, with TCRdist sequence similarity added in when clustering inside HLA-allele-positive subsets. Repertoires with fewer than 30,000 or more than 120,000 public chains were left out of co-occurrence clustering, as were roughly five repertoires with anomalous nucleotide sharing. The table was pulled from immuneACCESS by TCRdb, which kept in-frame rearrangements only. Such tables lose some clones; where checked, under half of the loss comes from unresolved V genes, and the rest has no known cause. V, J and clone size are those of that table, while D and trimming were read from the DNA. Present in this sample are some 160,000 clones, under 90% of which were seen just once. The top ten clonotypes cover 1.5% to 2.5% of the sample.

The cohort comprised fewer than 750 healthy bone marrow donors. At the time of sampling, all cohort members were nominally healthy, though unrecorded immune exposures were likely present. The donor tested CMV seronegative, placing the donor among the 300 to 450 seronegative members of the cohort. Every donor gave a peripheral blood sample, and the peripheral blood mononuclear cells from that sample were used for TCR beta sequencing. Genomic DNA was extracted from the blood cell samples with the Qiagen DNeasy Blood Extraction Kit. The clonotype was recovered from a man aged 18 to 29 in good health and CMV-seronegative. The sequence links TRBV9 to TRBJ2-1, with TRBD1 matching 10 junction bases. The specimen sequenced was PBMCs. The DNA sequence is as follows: TGTGCCAGCAGCCTACCGGGACAGGGGTCTGTAAATGAGCAGTTCTTC. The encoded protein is CASSLPGQGSVNEQFF.